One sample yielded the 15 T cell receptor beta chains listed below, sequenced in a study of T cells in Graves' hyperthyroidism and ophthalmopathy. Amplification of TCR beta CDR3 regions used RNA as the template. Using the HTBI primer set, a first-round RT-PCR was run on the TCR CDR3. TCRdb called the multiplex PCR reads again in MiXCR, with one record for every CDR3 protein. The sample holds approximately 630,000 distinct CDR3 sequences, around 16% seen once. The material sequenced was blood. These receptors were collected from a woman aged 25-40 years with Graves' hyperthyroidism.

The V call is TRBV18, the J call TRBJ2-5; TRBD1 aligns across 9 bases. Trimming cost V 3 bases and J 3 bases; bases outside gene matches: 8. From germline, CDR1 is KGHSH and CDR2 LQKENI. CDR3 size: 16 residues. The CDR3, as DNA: TGTGCCAGCTCACCGGCACAGGGGGCGATCGAAGAGACCCAGTACTTC. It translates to CASSPAQGAIEETQYF.

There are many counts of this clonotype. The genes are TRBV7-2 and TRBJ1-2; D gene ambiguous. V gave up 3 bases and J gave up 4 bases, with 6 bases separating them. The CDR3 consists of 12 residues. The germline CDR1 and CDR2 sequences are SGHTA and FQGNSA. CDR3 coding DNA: TGTGCCAGCAGCTTGGAATCCTATGGCTACACCTTC. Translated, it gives CASSLESYGYTF. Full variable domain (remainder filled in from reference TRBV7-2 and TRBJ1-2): GAGVSQSPSNKVTEKGKDVELRCDPISGHTALYWYRQSLGQGLEFLIYFQGNSAPDKSGLPSDRFSAERTGGSVSTLTIQRTQQEDSAVYLCASSLESYGYTFGSGTRLTVV.

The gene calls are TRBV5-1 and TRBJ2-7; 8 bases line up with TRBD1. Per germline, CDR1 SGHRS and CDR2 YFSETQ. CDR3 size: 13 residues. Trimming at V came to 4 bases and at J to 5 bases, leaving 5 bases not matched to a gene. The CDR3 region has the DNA TGCGCCAGCAGCGGCAGGGGGCTCAACGAGCAGTACTTC. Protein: CASSGRGLNEQYF.

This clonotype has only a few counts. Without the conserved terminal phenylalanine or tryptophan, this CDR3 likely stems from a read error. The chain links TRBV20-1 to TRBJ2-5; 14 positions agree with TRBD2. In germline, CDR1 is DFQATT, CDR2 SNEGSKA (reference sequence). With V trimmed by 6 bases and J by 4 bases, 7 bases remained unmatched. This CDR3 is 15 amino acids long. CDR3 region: CSADPGLAGVETQYV. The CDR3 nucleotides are TGCAGTGCAGACCCGGGACTAGCGGGAGTAGAGACCCAGTACGTC.

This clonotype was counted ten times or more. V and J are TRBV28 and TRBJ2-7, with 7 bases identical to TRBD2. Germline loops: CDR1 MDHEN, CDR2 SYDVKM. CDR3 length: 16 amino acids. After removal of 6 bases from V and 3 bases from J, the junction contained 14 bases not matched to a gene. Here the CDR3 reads CASRGLAVPRLYEQYF. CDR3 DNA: TGTGCCAGCAGGGGCCTAGCGGTCCCCAGGCTCTACGAGCAGTACTTC.

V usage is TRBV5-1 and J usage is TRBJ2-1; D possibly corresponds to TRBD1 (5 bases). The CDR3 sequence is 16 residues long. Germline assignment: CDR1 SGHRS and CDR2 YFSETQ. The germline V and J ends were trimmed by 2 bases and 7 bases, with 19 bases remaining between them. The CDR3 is CASSLRAGPGINEQFF. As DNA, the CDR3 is TGCGCCAGCAGCTTAAGAGCAGGGCCAGGTATAAATGAGCAGTTCTTC.

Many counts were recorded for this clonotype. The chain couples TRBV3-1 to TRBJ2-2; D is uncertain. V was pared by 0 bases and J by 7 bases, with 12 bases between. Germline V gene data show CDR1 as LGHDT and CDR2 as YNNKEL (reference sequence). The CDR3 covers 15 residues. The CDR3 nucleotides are TGTGCCAGCAGCCAAGACCTGATGCGGCTCGGGGAGCTGTTTTTT. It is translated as CASSQDLMRLGELFF.

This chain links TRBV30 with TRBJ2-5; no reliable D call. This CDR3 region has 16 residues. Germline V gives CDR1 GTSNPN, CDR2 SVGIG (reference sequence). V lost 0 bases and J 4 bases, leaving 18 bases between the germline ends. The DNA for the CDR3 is TGTGCCTGGAGTGTAAGTGGAGTTGGCCCCGGAGAGACCCAGTACTTC. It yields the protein CAWSVSGVGPGETQYF.

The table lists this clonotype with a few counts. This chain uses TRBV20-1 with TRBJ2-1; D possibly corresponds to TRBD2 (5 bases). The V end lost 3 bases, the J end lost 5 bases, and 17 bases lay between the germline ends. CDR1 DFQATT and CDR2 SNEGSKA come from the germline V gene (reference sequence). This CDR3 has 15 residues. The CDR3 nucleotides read TGCAGTGCTAGGGATACTAGGGTCCCTCACAATGAGCAGTTCTTC. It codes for CSARDTRVPHNEQFF.

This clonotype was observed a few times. The CDR3 loop reads CASSWDSMNTEAFF. Here the CDR3 DNA reads TGTGCCAGTAGTTGGGACAGCATGAACACTGAAGCTTTCTTT. The gene calls are TRBV19 and TRBJ1-1; 7 nucleotides match TRBD1. J was trimmed by 0 bases and V by 5 bases; bases with no gene match: 3. The CDR3 has 14 residues. CDR1 and CDR2 from the germline V gene are LNHDA and SQIVND (reference sequence). The full variable domain, in which reference TRBV19 and TRBJ1-1 provide the parts outside the CDR3, is DGGITQSPKYLFRKEGQNVTLSCEQNLNHDAMYWYRQDPGQGLRLIYYSQIVNDFQKGDIAEGYSVSREKKESFPLTVTSAQKNPTAFYLCASSWDSMNTEAFFGQGTRLTVV.

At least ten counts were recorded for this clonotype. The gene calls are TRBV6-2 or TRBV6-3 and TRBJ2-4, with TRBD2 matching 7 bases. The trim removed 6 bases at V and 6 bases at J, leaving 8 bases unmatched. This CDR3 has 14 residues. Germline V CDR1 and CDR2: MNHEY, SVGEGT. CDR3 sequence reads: CASSYRDYPNIQYF. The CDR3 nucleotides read TGTGCCAGCAGCTACCGGGACTACCCAAACATTCAGTACTTC.

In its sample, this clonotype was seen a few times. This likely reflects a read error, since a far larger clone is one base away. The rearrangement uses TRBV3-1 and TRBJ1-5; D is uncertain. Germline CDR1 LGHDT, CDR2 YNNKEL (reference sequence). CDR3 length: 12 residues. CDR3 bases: TGTGCCAGCAGCCTTACGAATCAGCCCCGGCATTTT. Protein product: CASSLTNQPRHF.

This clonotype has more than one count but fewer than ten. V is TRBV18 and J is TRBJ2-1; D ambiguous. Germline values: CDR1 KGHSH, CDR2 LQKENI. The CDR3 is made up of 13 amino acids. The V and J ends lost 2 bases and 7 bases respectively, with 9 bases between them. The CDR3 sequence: CASSPVGFNEQFF. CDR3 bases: TGTGCCAGCTCACCAGTAGGGTTTAATGAGCAGTTCTTC.

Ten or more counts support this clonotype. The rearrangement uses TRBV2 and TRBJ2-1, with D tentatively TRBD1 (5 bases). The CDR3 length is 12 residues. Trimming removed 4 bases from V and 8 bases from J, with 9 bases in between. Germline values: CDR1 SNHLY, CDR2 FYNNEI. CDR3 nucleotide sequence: TGTGCCAGCAGTGCGACAGACGATGAGCAGTTCTTC. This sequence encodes CASSATDDEQFF.

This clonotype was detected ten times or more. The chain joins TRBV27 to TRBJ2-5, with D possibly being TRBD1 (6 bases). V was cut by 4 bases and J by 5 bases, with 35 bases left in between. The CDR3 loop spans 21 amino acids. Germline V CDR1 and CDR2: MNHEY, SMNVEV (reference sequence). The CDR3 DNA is TGTGCCAGCAGTTCCCACTGGGGTCGCAGGGGAAGACGGGGTATCGTGGAGACCCAGTACTTC. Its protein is CASSSHWGRRGRRGIVETQYF.